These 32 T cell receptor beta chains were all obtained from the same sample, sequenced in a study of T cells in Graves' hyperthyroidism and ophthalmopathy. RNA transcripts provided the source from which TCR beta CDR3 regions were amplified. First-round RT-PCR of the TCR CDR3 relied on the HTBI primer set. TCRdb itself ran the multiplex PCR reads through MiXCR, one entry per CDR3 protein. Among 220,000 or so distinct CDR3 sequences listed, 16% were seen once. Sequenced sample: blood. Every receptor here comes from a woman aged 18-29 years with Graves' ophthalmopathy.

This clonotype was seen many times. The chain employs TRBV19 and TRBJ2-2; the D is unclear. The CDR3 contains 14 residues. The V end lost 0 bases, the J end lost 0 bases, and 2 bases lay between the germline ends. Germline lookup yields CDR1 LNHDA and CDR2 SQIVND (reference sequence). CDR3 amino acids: CASSIDPNTGELFF. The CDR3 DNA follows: TGTGCCAGTAGTATAGACCCGAACACCGGGGAGCTGTTTTTT.

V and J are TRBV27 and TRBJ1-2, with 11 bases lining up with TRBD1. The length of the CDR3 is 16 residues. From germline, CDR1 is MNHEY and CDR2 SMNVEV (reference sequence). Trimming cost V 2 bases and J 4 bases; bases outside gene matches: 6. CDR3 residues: CASSLRAGTGGYGYTF. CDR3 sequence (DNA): TGTGCCAGCAGTTTAAGGGCCGGGACAGGGGGCTATGGCTACACCTTC.

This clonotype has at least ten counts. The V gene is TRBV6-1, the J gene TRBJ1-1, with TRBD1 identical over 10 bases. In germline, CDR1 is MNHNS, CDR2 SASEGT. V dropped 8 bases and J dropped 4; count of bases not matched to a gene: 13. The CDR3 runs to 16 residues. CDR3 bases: TGTGCCAGCGTCCAGAGGGACAGGGGCTACGGCACTGAAGCTTTCTTT. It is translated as CASVQRDRGYGTEAFF.

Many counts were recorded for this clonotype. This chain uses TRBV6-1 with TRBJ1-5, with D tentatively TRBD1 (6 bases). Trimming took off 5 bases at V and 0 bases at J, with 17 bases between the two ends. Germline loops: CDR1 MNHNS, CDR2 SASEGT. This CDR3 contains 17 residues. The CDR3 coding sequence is TGTGCCAGCAGTTCTCTACAGGGTTGGGATAGCAATCAGCCCCAGCATTTT. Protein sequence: CASSSLQGWDSNQPQHF.

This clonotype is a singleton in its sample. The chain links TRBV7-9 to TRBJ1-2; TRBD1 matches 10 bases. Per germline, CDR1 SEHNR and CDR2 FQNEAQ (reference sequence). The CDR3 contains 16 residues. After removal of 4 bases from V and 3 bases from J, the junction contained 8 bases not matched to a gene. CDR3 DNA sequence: TGTGCCAGCAGCTCAGCACCCGGGACAGGGGACTATGGCTACACCTTC. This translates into CASSSAPGTGDYGYTF.

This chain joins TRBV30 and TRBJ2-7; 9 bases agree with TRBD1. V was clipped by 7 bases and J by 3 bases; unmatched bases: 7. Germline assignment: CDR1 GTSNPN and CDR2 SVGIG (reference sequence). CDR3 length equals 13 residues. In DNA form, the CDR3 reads TGTGCCTTGGGACAGGGAGTGTTCTACGAGCAGTACTTC. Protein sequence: CALGQGVFYEQYF.

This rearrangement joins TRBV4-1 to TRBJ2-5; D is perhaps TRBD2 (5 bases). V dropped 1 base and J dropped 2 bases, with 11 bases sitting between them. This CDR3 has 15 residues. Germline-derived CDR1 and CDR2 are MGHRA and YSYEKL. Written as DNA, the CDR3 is TGCGCCAGCAGCCAAGTTCCAGCGGCACAAGAGACCCAGTACTTC. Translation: CASSQVPAAQETQYF.

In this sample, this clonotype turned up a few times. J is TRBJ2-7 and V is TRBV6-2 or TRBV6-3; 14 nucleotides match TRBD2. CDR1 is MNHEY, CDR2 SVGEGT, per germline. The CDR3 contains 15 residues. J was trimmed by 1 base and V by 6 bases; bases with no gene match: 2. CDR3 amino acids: CASRGTSGGSYEQYF. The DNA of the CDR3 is TGTGCCAGCAGGGGGACTAGCGGGGGATCCTACGAGCAGTACTTC.

Written as DNA, the CDR3 is TGTGCCAGCAGTACCGATGCGGGGCGGGAGCAGTACTTC. This codes for CASSTDAGREQYF. The chain joins TRBV12-3 or TRBV12-4 to TRBJ2-7, with D maybe TRBD2 (6 bases). The CDR3 has 13 amino acids. V shed 5 bases and J shed 7 bases, with 15 bases lying between them.

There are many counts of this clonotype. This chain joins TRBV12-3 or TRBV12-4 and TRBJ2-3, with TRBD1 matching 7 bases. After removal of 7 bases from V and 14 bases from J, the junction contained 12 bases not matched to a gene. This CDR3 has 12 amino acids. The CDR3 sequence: CASTSGGHYPYF. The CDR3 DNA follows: TGTGCCAGCACCTCAGGGGGACACTACCCGTATTTT.

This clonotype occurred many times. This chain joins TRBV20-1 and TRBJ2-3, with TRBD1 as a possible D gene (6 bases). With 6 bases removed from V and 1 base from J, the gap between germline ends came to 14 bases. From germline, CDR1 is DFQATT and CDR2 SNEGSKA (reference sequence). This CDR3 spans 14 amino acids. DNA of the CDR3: TGCAGTGCCCCAAGGGGGTTTGGCACAGATACGCAGTATTTT. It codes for CSAPRGFGTDTQYF.

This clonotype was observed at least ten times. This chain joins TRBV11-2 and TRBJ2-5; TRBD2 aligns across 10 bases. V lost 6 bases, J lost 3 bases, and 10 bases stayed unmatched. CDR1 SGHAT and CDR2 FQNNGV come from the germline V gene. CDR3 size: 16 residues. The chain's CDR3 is CASSSILGLAEETQYF. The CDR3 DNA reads TGTGCCAGCAGTTCTATTCTAGGACTAGCGGAAGAGACCCAGTACTTC.

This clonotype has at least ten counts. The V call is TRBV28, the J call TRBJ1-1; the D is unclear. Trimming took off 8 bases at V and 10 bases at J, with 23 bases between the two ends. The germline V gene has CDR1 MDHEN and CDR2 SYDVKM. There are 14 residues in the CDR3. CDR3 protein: CASLAHDMGKGAFF. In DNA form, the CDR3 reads TGTGCCAGCCTGGCCCACGACATGGGTAAAGGAGCTTTCTTT.

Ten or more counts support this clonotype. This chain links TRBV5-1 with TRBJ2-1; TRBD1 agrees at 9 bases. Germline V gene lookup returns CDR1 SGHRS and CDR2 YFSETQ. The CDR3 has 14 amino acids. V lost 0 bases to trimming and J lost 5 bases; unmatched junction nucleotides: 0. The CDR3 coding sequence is TGCGCCAGCAGCTTGGACAGGGGGCACAATGAGCAGTTCTTC. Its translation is CASSLDRGHNEQFF.

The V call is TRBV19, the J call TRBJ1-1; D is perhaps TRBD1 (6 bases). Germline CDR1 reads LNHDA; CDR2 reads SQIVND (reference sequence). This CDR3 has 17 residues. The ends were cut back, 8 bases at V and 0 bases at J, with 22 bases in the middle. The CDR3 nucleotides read TGTGCCAGTCGTACCCTCACCGGGACACCAATGAACACTGAAGCTTTCTTT. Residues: CASRTLTGTPMNTEAFF.

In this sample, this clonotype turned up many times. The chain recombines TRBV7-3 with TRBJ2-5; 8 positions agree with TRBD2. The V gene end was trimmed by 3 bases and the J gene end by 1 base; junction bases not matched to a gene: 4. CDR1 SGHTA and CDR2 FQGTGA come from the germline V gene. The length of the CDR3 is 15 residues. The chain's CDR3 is CASSFAGGGQETQYF. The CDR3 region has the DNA TGTGCCAGCAGCTTCGCGGGGGGCGGCCAAGAGACCCAGTACTTC.

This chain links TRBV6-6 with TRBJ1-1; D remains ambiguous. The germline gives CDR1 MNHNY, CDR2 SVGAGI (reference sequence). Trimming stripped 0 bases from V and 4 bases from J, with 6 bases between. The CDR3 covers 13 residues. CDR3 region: CASSYSSSTEAFF. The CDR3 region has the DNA TGTGCCAGCAGTTACTCGAGTAGCACTGAAGCTTTCTTT.

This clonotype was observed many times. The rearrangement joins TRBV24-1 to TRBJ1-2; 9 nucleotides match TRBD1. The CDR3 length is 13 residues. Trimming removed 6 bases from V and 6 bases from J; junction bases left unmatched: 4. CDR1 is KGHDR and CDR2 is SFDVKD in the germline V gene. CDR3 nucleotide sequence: TGTGCCACCAGTACAGGGGGCTCGGATGGCTACACCTTC. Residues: CATSTGGSDGYTF.

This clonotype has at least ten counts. The CDR3 loop is CASSSWESGELFF. The CDR3 nucleotides are TGTGCCAGCAGTTCCTGGGAGTCCGGGGAGCTGTTTTTT. V gene TRBV12-3 or TRBV12-4 combines with J gene TRBJ2-2, with D possibly being TRBD2 (5 bases). Trimming cost V 4 bases and J 6 bases, with 9 bases left between them. CDR3 length: 13 amino acids.

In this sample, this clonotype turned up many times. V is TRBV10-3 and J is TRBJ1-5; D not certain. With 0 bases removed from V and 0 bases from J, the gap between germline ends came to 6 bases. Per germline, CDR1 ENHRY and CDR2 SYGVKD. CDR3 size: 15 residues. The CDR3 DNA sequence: TGTGCCATCAGTGAGTCGGCGGTTAGCAATCAGCCCCAGCATTTT. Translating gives CAISESAVSNQPQHF.

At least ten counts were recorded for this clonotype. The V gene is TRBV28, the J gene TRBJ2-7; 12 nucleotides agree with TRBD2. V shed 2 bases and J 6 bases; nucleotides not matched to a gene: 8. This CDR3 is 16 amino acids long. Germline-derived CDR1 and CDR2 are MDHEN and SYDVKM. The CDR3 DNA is TGTGCCAGCAGTTTAGGCCTAGCGGGGGGGCTCGGCGAGCAGTACTTC. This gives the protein CASSLGLAGGLGEQYF.

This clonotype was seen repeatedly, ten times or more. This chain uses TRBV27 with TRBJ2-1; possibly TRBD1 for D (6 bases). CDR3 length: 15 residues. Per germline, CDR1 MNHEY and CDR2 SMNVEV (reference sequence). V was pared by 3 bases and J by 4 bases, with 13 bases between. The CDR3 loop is CASSLGASQYNEQFF. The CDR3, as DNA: TGTGCCAGCAGTTTGGGGGCTAGCCAATACAATGAGCAGTTCTTC.

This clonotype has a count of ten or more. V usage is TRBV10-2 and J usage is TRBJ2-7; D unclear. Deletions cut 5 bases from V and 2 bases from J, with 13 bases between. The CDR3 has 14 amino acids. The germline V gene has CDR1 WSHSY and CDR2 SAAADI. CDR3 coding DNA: TGCGCCAGCAGTTCTGCTAGGTCGGCCTACGAGCAGTACTTC. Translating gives CASSSARSAYEQYF.

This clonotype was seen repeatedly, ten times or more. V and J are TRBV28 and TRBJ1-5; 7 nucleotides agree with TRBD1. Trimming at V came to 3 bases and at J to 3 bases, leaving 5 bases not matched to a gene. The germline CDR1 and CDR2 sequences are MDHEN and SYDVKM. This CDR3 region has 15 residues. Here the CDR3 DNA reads TGTGCCAGCAGTTTTCCGGACAGGATCAATCAGCCCCAGCATTTT. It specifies CASSFPDRINQPQHF.

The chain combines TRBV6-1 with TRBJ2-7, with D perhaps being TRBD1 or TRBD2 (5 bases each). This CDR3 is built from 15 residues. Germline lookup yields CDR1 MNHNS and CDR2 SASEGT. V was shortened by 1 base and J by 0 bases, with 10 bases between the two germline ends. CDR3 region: CASSEEGRSSYEQYF. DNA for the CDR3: TGTGCCAGCAGTGAAGAGGGACGCAGCTCCTACGAGCAGTACTTC.

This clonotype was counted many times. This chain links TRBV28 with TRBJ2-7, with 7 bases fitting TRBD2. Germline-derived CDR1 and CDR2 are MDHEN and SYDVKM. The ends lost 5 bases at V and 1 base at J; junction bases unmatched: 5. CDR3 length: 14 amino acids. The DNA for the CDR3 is TGTGCCAGCAGTCACCGGGACTATTCCTACGAGCAGTACTTC. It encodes CASSHRDYSYEQYF.

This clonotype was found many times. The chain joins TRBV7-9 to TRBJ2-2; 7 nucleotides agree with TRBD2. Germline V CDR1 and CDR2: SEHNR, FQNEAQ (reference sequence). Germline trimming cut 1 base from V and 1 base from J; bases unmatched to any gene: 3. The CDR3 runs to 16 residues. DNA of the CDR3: TGTGCCAGCAGCTTAGGGCTAGCGGAGAACACCGGGGAGCTGTTTTTT. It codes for CASSLGLAENTGELFF.

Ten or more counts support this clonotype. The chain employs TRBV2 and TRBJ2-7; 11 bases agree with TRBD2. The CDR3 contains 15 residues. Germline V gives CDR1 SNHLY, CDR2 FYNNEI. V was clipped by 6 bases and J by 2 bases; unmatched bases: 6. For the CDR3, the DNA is TGTGCCAGCAGCCTACAACTAGCGGGAGCCTACGAGCAGTACTTC. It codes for CASSLQLAGAYEQYF.

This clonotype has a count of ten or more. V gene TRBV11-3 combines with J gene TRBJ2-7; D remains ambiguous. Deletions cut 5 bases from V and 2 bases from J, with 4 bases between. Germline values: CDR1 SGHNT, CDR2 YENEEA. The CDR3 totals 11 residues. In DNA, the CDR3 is TGTGCCAGCAGCAACACCTACGAGCAGTACTTC. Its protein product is CASSNTYEQYF. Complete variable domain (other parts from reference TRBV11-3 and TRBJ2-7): EAGVVQSPRYKIIEKKQPVAFWCNPISGHNTLYWYLQNLGQGPELLIRYENEEAVDDSQLPKDRFSAERLKGVDSTLKIQPAELGDSAVYLCASSNTYEQYFGPGTRLTVT.

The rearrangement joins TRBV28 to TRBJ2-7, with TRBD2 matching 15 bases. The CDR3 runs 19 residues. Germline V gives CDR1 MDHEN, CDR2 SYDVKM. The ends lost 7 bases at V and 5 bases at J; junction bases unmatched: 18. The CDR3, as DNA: TGTGCCAGCACCTACAACCCAACGGTGAGGACTAGCGGGGGGGACGAGCAGTACTTC. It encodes CASTYNPTVRTSGGDEQYF.

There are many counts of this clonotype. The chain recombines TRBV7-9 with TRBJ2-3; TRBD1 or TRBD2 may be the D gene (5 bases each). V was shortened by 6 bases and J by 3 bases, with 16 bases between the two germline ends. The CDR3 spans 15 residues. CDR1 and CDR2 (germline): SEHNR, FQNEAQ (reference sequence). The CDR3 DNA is TGTGCCAGCAGTTATAGGGGCAGGGAGACAGATACGCAGTATTTT. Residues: CASSYRGRETDTQYF.

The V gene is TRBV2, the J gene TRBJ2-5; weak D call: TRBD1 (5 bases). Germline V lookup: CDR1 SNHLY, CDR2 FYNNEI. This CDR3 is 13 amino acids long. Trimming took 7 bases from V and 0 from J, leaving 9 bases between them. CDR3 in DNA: TGTGCCAGCAAAAGGGGTTACCAAGAGACCCAGTACTTC. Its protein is CASKRGYQETQYF.